This T cell receptor beta chain appears in the sequencing data of a study of blood T cell repertoires in COVID-19. This clone occurred once. Trimming pared 3 bases from V and 1 base from J, leaving 10 bases between. Germline V CDR1 and CDR2: SGHKS, YYEKEE (reference sequence). This CDR3 spans 14 amino acids. Authors' analysis steps: Amplification of reference gene primers provided the estimated nucleated cell counts. The table came from immunoSEQ multiplex PCR; TCRdb's copy has only in-frame clones and leaves some out. For V, J and clone size, that table is used; D and trimming come from the DNA. The profile covers some 60,000 clones, with roughly 71% appearing a single time and about 34% taken by the ten largest.

The rearrangement links TRBV5-5 to TRBJ1-1, with D possibly matching TRBD1 (6 bases). The sequenced sample consisted of peripheral blood. The receptor comes from a human donor in a cohort sampled during active COVID-19. The DNA of the CDR3 is TGTGCCAGCAGCTCCAGGGGTAGGAACACTGAAGCTTTCTTT. Residues: CASSSRGRNTEAFF.